These 32 T cell receptor beta chains share one sample of origin, sequenced in a study of control samples from healthy donors and cancer patients. This table comes from immunoSEQ multiplex PCR, and its TCRdb copy is limited to in-frame clones, with some not included. Of 150,000 to 200,000 clones listed, roughly 93% are singletons. Material: blood. The origin of the receptors is a man between 18 and 35 years old in good health.

The J gene is TRBJ2-5, the V gene TRBV7-3; 7 nucleotides agree with TRBD1. Germline V gene sequence: CDR1 SGHTA, CDR2 FQGTGA. CDR3 size: 13 residues. The V gene end was trimmed by 5 bases and the J gene end by 4 bases; junction bases not matched to a gene: 4. This chain's CDR3 is CASSMYRGETQYF. Written as DNA, the CDR3 is TGTGCCAGCAGCATGTACAGGGGAGAGACCCAGTACTTC. Full variable domain (rest looked up from reference TRBV7-3 and TRBJ2-5): GAGVSQTPSNKVTEKGKYVELRCDPISGHTALYWYRQSLGQGPEFLIYFQGTGAADDSGLPNDRFFAVRPEGSVSTLKIQRTERGDSAVYLCASSMYRGETQYFGPGTRLLVL.

The gene calls are TRBV10-1 and TRBJ1-1, with D possibly TRBD1 on 6 matching bases. Germline loops: CDR1 WNHNN, CDR2 SYGVQD (reference sequence). V was cut by 4 bases and J by 2 bases, with 17 bases left in between. This CDR3 has 16 residues. In DNA form, the CDR3 reads TGCGCCAGCAGTGGAGATTTGACAGGTTCCAACACTGAAGCTTTCTTT. This codes for CASSGDLTGSNTEAFF.

The V call is TRBV20-1, the J call TRBJ1-2; D remains ambiguous. V dropped 6 bases and J dropped 0 bases, with 5 bases sitting between them. CDR1 DFQATT and CDR2 SNEGSKA come from the germline V gene (reference sequence). The CDR3 extends over 11 amino acids. CDR3 amino acids: CSAAPNYGYTF. The CDR3 nucleotides read TGCAGTGCAGCCCCTAACTATGGCTACACCTTC.

This clone appeared once. The chain carries TRBV24-1 and TRBJ2-1, with 11 bases fitting TRBD2. This CDR3 contains 13 residues. V lost 7 bases to trimming and J lost 6 bases; unmatched junction nucleotides: 1. Looked up from germline, CDR1 is KGHDR and CDR2 is SFDVKD. The DNA for the CDR3 is TGTGCCACCAGGGGACTAGCGGTCAATGAGCAGTTCTTC. The encoded protein is CATRGLAVNEQFF.

The rearrangement joins TRBV6-5 to TRBJ1-5; tentatively, D is TRBD1 (5 bases). Trimming cost V 9 bases and J 6 bases, with 15 bases left between them. Germline lookup yields CDR1 MNHEY and CDR2 SVGAGI. The CDR3 spans 13 residues. DNA of the CDR3: TGTGCCAGTAATCGGGGCGCCGGTCAGCCCCAGCATTTT. This translates into CASNRGAGQPQHF.

The CDR3 DNA reads TGCGCCAGCAGCTTATGGACTAGCGGGGGGGCCGGGGAGCTGTTTTTT. This codes for CASSLWTSGGAGELFF. The chain is built from TRBV4-1 and TRBJ2-2, with 15 bases lining up with TRBD2. The trim removed 5 bases at V and 6 bases at J, leaving 4 bases unmatched. The CDR3 loop spans 16 amino acids. Germline V CDR1 and CDR2: MGHRA, YSYEKL.

The genes are TRBV21-1 and TRBJ1-5. TRBV21-1 is tagged as a pseudogene. This CDR3 is 19 amino acids long. CDR3: CASSKALTCSKPSNQPQHF. Here the CDR3 DNA reads TGTGCCAGCAGCAAAGCGCTTACTTGCAGCAAACCCTCCAATCAGCCCCAGCATTTT.

This rearrangement joins TRBV13 to TRBJ2-2, with TRBD1 matching 8 bases. The V and J ends lost 3 bases and 5 bases, in that order; junction bases with no gene match: 5. This CDR3 is 15 amino acids long. CDR1 and CDR2 (germline): PRHDT, FYEKMQ (reference sequence). This CDR3 is CASSLTGVMTGELFF. The CDR3 nucleotides are TGTGCCAGCAGCTTGACAGGGGTTATGACCGGGGAGCTGTTTTTT.

Note on this clone: This specimen includes other DNA sequences encoding the same CDR3. The chain joins TRBV5-4 to TRBJ2-5, with 11 bases matching TRBD2. The trim removed 4 bases at V and 3 bases at J, leaving 2 bases unmatched. The germline V gene has CDR1 SGHNT and CDR2 YYREEE (reference sequence). The CDR3 length is 14 residues. Here the CDR3 DNA reads TGTGCCAGCAGCGTGGGACTAGCGGAAGAGACCCAGTACTTC. Translating gives CASSVGLAEETQYF. Drawing the rest from reference TRBV5-4 and TRBJ2-5, the complete variable domain is ETGVTQSPTHLIKTRGQQVTLRCSSQSGHNTVSWYQQALGQGPQFIFQYYREEENGRGNFPPRFSGLQFPNYSSELNVNALELDDSALYLCASSVGLAEETQYFGPGTRLLVL.

This clone was observed a single time. The chain carries TRBV18 and TRBJ1-5; D call uncertain. Trimming cost V 2 bases and J 0 bases, with 8 bases left between them. Germline V gene lookup returns CDR1 KGHSH and CDR2 LQKENI. The CDR3 spans 15 residues. This chain's CDR3 is CASSPGQFSNQPQHF. In nucleotides, the CDR3 is TGTGCCAGCTCACCAGGCCAGTTTAGCAATCAGCCCCAGCATTTT.

On this clone: Other DNA sequences of this sample code for an identical CDR3. The gene calls are TRBV12-5 and TRBJ1-5, with 7 bases identical to TRBD1. Germline V gives CDR1 LGHNT, CDR2 FRNRAP. The ends lost 4 bases at V and 0 bases at J; junction bases unmatched: 9. This CDR3 comprises 17 residues. Written as DNA, the CDR3 is TGTGCTAGTGGTTGGGAGGCAGGGGGGTATAGCAATCAGCCCCAGCATTTT. Residues: CASGWEAGGYSNQPQHF.

V is TRBV19 and J is TRBJ1-4, with a weak D call TRBD1 (5 bases). The ends were cut back, 7 bases at V and 6 bases at J, with 9 bases in the middle. In germline, CDR1 is LNHDA, CDR2 SQIVND (reference sequence). CDR3 size: 12 residues. The CDR3 is CASNGADEKLFF. CDR3 DNA: TGTGCCAGTAACGGGGCAGATGAAAAACTGTTTTTT.

The CDR3 loop reads CASSLDRESQYEAFF. CDR3 nucleotide sequence: TGCGCCAGCAGCTTGGACAGGGAATCGCAATATGAAGCTTTCTTT. V gene TRBV5-1 combines with J gene TRBJ1-1, with a weak D call TRBD1 (6 bases). Germline V gene sequence: CDR1 SGHRS, CDR2 YFSETQ. The CDR3 contains 15 residues. The ends were cut back, 0 bases at V and 7 bases at J, with 16 bases in the middle.

The V call is TRBV6-6, the J call TRBJ1-2; no clear D gene. The germline V gene has CDR1 MNHNY and CDR2 SVGAGI (reference sequence). The CDR3 extends over 15 amino acids. The V and J ends lost 6 bases and 2 bases respectively, with 16 bases between them. The CDR3 nucleotides read TGTGCCAGCAGCGACTGGAGGGTCCTGAACTATGGCTACACCTTC. Protein sequence: CASSDWRVLNYGYTF.

Note on this clone: Likely a read error: the CDR3 ends without its conserved phenylalanine or tryptophan. No DNA is shown, since the ends of the CDR3 on it are uncertain; the CDR3 is the one TCRdb lists. V and J are TRBV24-1 and TRBJ2-3; TRBD2 reflects the table's D call only, with no check against the DNA. The CDR3 length is 11 residues, termini included. CDR1 and CDR2 from the germline V gene are KGHDR and SFDVKD. The CDR3 is CATSDLKSSGD.

V and J are TRBV6-5 and TRBJ1-4; possibly TRBD1 for D (6 bases). The CDR3 extends over 14 amino acids. The ends were cut back, 2 bases at V and 7 bases at J, with 11 bases in the middle. Germline CDR1 MNHEY, CDR2 SVGAGI. CDR3: CASSYVGGAEKLFF. The CDR3 coding sequence is TGTGCCAGCAGTTACGTCGGGGGGGCTGAAAAACTGTTTTTT.

The CDR3 DNA reads TGTGCCAGCATTAACAGTCCCGTACCTAATTCACCCCTCCACTTT. This gives the protein CASINSPVPNSPLHF. This chain uses TRBV28 with TRBJ1-6, with D uncertain. CDR3 length equals 15 residues. The V and J ends lost 7 bases and 6 bases respectively, with 16 bases between them. Germline-derived CDR1 and CDR2 are MDHEN and SYDVKM. Full variable domain (remainder filled in from reference TRBV28 and TRBJ1-6): DVKVTQSSRYLVKRTGEKVFLECVQDMDHENMFWYRQDPGLGLRLIYFSYDVKMKEKGDIPEGYSVSREKKERFSLILESASTNQTSMYLCASINSPVPNSPLHFGNGTRLTVT.

V gene TRBV6-5 combines with J gene TRBJ1-2, with TRBD1 matching over 8 bases. The CDR3 has 14 residues. J was trimmed by 8 bases and V by 5 bases; bases with no gene match: 10. CDR1 is MNHEY, CDR2 SVGAGI, per germline. CDR3 bases: TGTGCCAGCAGTCAGACAGGGGATGGCTGGGGCTACACCTTC. It specifies CASSQTGDGWGYTF.

J is TRBJ2-3 and V is TRBV7-6; 9 bases line up with TRBD2. The J segment lost 6 bases and the V segment lost 4 bases, leaving 11 bases of the junction unmatched. CDR3 length: 16 amino acids. Germline CDR1 and CDR2: SGHVS and FNYEAQ. Here the CDR3 reads CASSSVGGGAGDTQYF. CDR3 in DNA: TGTGCCAGCAGCTCGGTAGGCGGGGGGGCCGGTGATACGCAGTATTTT.

The V call is TRBV5-1, the J call TRBJ1-1; no reliable D call. The CDR3 contains 13 residues. CDR1 SGHRS and CDR2 YFSETQ come from the germline V gene. Trimming cost V 1 base and J 1 base, with 5 bases left between them. The CDR3 reads CASSLRPNTEAFF. In nucleotides, the CDR3 is TGCGCCAGCAGCTTGAGGCCGAACACTGAAGCTTTCTTT.

V usage is TRBV5-1 and J usage is TRBJ1-1; D possibly corresponds to TRBD1 (5 bases). Between the trimmed V and J ends, which lost 0 bases and 4 bases, there was a span of 10 bases. The CDR3 runs to 14 residues. The germline V gene has CDR1 SGHRS and CDR2 YFSETQ. CDR3: CASSLDAGGTEAFF. Written as DNA, the CDR3 is TGCGCCAGCAGCTTGGACGCGGGGGGCACTGAAGCTTTCTTT.

The rearrangement joins TRBV19 to TRBJ2-3, with a weak D call TRBD2 (7 bases). The CDR3 runs 15 residues. V lost 6 bases and J lost 1, with 14 bases in between. CDR1 LNHDA and CDR2 SQIVND come from the germline V gene (reference sequence). The CDR3 nucleotides read TGTGCCAGTAGGCAAAGGGGGGGCCGCACAGATACGCAGTATTTT. It codes for CASRQRGGRTDTQYF. Using reference TRBV19 and TRBJ2-3 for the parts outside the CDR3, the full variable domain is DGGITQSPKYLFRKEGQNVTLSCEQNLNHDAMYWYRQDPGQGLRLIYYSQIVNDFQKGDIAEGYSVSREKKESFPLTVTSAQKNPTAFYLCASRQRGGRTDTQYFGPGTRLTVL.

V is TRBV9 and J is TRBJ1-2, with D possibly TRBD1 on 5 matching bases. CDR1 is SGDLS, CDR2 YYNGEE, per germline. The CDR3 contains 17 residues. V lost 0 bases and J lost 7, with 22 bases in between. Here the CDR3 reads CASSVDLVWDHRFGYTF. The CDR3 nucleotides read TGTGCCAGCAGCGTAGATTTGGTTTGGGACCACCGTTTTGGCTACACCTTC. Combining the CDR3 with reference TRBV9 and TRBJ1-2 gives the whole variable domain DSGVTQTPKHLITATGQRVTLRCSPRSGDLSVYWYQQSLDQGLQFLIQYYNGEERAKGNILERFSAQQFPDLHSELNLSSLELGDSALYFCASSVDLVWDHRFGYTFGSGTRLTVV.

The chain combines TRBV7-9 with TRBJ2-7; 12 nucleotides agree with TRBD2. The germline V gene encodes CDR1 SEHNR and CDR2 FQNEAQ (reference sequence). Trimming at V came to 5 bases and at J to 4 bases, leaving 12 bases not matched to a gene. This CDR3 region has 17 residues. CDR3 nucleotide sequence: TGTGCCAGCAGCAGACTAGCGGGGGAAATTCTGGCGTACGAGCAGTACTTC. Translated: CASSRLAGEILAYEQYF.

The CDR3 region has the DNA TGTGCCAGCAGTTCGGGCAGTTCTGGAAACACCATATATTTT. It is translated as CASSSGSSGNTIYF. The chain couples TRBV6-6 to TRBJ1-3; D is unclear. This CDR3 is built from 14 residues. Germline V CDR1 and CDR2: MNHNY, SVGAGI (reference sequence). V was clipped by 4 bases and J by 1 base, with 8 bases between them.

CDR3: CASSENDRGNTEAFF. The CDR3 coding sequence is TGCGCCAGCAGCGAGAACGACAGGGGAAACACTGAAGCTTTCTTT. The chain joins TRBV4-1 to TRBJ1-1, with TRBD1 matching over 8 bases. Unmatched junction bases numbered 7, after V lost 5 bases and J lost 2 bases. Germline V gene lookup returns CDR1 MGHRA and CDR2 YSYEKL. The CDR3 is 15 residues long.

The chain carries TRBV6-6 and TRBJ2-1; D ambiguous. CDR3 length: 13 amino acids. Between the trimmed V and J ends, which lost 10 bases and 1 base, there was a span of 11 bases. CDR1 MNHNY and CDR2 SVGAGI come from the germline V gene (reference sequence). The CDR3 loop reads CAISTQSYNEQFF. CDR3 nucleotides: TGTGCCATCTCGACACAATCCTACAATGAGCAGTTCTTC.

This clone showed up just once. In DNA, the CDR3 is TGTGCCAGCAGCATCGGTGTGGATACGCAGTATTTT. Amino acids: CASSIGVDTQYF. The chain carries TRBV12-3 or TRBV12-4 and TRBJ2-3; D remains unclear. The ends were cut back, 6 bases at V and 6 bases at J, with 10 bases in the middle. This CDR3 region has 12 residues.

The gene calls are TRBV30 and TRBJ1-2; no firm D call. This CDR3 has 14 residues. The germline V gene encodes CDR1 GTSNPN and CDR2 SVGIG (reference sequence). V was shortened by 2 bases and J by 5 bases, with 15 bases between the two germline ends. CDR3 loop: CAWSPRPTSYGYTF. The CDR3 DNA reads TGTGCCTGGAGTCCCCGGCCCACTAGTTATGGCTACACCTTC.

The genes are TRBV10-3 and TRBJ1-4; D uncertain. The CDR3 is made up of 16 amino acids. Germline V gives CDR1 ENHRY, CDR2 SYGVKD. Deletions cut 6 bases from V and 0 bases from J, with 14 bases between. The chain's CDR3 is CAISPEPTPTNEKLFF. The CDR3 nucleotides read TGTGCCATCAGCCCGGAGCCGACCCCAACTAATGAAAAACTGTTTTTT.

The rearrangement links TRBV2 to TRBJ2-7; D tentatively reads TRBD1 or TRBD2 (5 bases each). The CDR3 runs to 14 residues. In germline, CDR1 is SNHLY, CDR2 FYNNEI. The V and J ends lost 4 bases and 4 bases respectively, with 14 bases between them. CDR3: CASSASGPGYEQYF. The CDR3 nucleotides read TGTGCCAGCAGTGCATCGGGGCCGGGTTACGAGCAGTACTTC.

This clone has only a few counts. The rearrangement links TRBV27 to TRBJ2-7; D not resolved. V lost 0 bases and J lost 4, with 7 bases in between. CDR3 length equals 13 residues. The germline V gene encodes CDR1 MNHEY and CDR2 SMNVEV (reference sequence). The CDR3 here is CASSLSFGYEQYF. The CDR3 nucleotides read TGTGCCAGCAGTTTATCTTTCGGGTACGAGCAGTACTTC.